The entry that follows covers one T cell receptor beta chain sequence. The germline gives CDR1 MNHNY, CDR2 SVGAGI (reference sequence). With 2 bases clipped from V and 5 bases from J, the junction kept 7 bases outside the gene matches. This CDR3 has 15 amino acids. This sample was included in a study of OX40 agonist ivuxolimab in advanced cancers. About the research overall: Clinicians treated patients with ivuxolimab, an agonistic anti-OX40 (CD134) antibody.

Repertoires were generated with immunoSEQ multiplex PCR, while TCRdb's copy carries only in-frame clones and drops some. The top ten clones hold 0.45% to 0.65% of a sample with over 65,000 clones, about nine tenths of them seen once. This TCR derives from an adult with an advanced solid tumor such as melanoma, head and neck, liver or kidney cancer. This specimen was CD4+ or CD8+ T cells sorted from blood, taken in a trial of the OX40 agonist ivuxolimab. The chain uses TRBV6-6 and TRBJ1-2; the match to TRBD1 covers 8 bases. CDR3 in DNA: TGTGCCAGCAGTTACGGGGCAGGGGGCTTTTATGGCTACACCTTC. This codes for CASSYGAGGFYGYTF.